This TCR beta chain was captured by sequencing in a study of CD8 T cells in ankylosing spondylitis. This clonotype was seen many times. Its antigen is as yet unknown. TCRdb re-called the 5' RACE reads through MiXCR, storing one row per CDR3 protein. The table lists hundreds of thousands of distinct CDR3 sequences, 12% of them singletons. V dropped 5 bases and J dropped 0; count of bases not matched to a gene: 2. This CDR3 spans 14 amino acids. Germline V gene lookup returns CDR1 DFQATT and CDR2 SNEGSKA (reference sequence). Findings and limits, study-wide: A motif in TCR beta, a set of under 10 highly homologous variants, appeared characteristic of ankylosing spondylitis blood.

Sequenced sample: blood, either unsorted or a sorted T cell fraction (not recorded which). The clonotype originates from a male donor with ankylosing spondylitis. The chain joins TRBV20-1 to TRBJ2-3; 10 bases fit TRBD2. The CDR3 DNA sequence: TGCAGTGCTGATAGCGGGAGGAGCACAGATACGCAGTATTTT. This translates into CSADSGRSTDTQYF.